This is a list of T cell receptor beta chains from one sample in a study of T cells in Graves' hyperthyroidism and ophthalmopathy. TCRdb reprocessed the multiplex PCR reads with MiXCR, giving one entry per CDR3 protein. This sample has under 300,000 distinct CDR3 sequences, with 10% to 15% found just once. The specimen sequenced was blood. These receptor sequences come from a young woman with Graves' hyperthyroidism that later progressed to Graves' ophthalmopathy. Each CDR3 is given with its conserved first and last residue. The order of the fields is V gene, D gene, clone size, J gene, CDR3 DNA, CDR3 protein. D genes are given only for firm matches. The size field reads once, few, many or a size class.

TRBV11-2	TRBD2	many	TRBJ2-7	TGTGCCAGCAGCTTAGTTCGCGGGAGGCTCCACGAGCAGTACTTC	CASSLVRGRLHEQYF
TRBV7-9	TRBD2	few	TRBJ2-2	TGTGCCAGCAGCCTAGCAGCGGGAGATGACGGGGAGCTGTTTTTT	CASSLAAGDDGELFF
TRBV20-1	NA	many	TRBJ2-1	TGCAGTGCTAGAGGACAATCCAGCTCCTACAATGAGCAGTTCTTC	CSARGQSSSYNEQFF
TRBV6-1	NA	many	TRBJ2-5	TGTGCCAGCATATTCGGTAGCGAGTACCAAGAGACCCAGTACTTC	CASIFGSEYQETQYF
TRBV7-9	TRBD1	many	TRBJ2-7	TGTGCCAGCAGCTTGACGACAGGGGTTTTCTACGAGCAGTACTTC	CASSLTTGVFYEQYF
TRBV7-3	TRBD2	many	TRBJ2-5	TGTGCCAGCAGCGTCTCCGGGACTAGTGGCGAGACCCAGTACTTC	CASSVSGTSGETQYF
TRBV7-9	NA	many	TRBJ2-7	TGTGCCAGCAGCGTTCCCCTGGGGACCGGTGTCGACGAGCAGTACTTC	CASSVPLGTGVDEQYF
TRBV6-2/TRBV6-3	TRBD1	many	TRBJ1-1	TGTGCCAGCAGTTTCAGAGGACAGGTGCTTGAAGCTTTCTTT	CASSFRGQVLEAFF
TRBV7-8	TRBD1	few	TRBJ1-2	TGTGCCAGCAGTGGGGGGACAGGGGGTCTTGGCTACACCTTC	CASSGGTGGLGYTF
TRBV7-2	TRBD2	many	TRBJ2-5	TGTGCCAGCAGCCGACTAGCGGTTCAAGAGACCCAGTACTTC	CASSRLAVQETQYF
TRBV6-2/TRBV6-3	TRBD2	once	TRBJ2-1	TGTGCCAGCAGTGGGACTAGCGGGAGGTCCAATGAGCAGTTCTTC	CASSGTSGRSNEQFF
TRBV6-1	NA	few	TRBJ2-6	TGTGCCAGCAGTCCTAACAGAGAAGGGGCCAACGTCCTGACTTTC	CASSPNREGANVLTF
TRBV6-1	TRBD1	many	TRBJ1-6	TGTGCCAGCAGTAGGGACAGGGCCTTCTATAATTCACCCCTCCACTTT	CASSRDRAFYNSPLHF
TRBV27	NA	many	TRBJ2-1	TGTGCCAGCAGTTTAATGGGGGCTAGGAATGAGCAGTTCTTC	CASSLMGARNEQFF
TRBV28	NA	many	TRBJ2-7	TGTGCCAGCAGTTTGACGCCCTCCTACGAGCAGTACTTC	CASSLTPSYEQYF
TRBV6-1	NA	few	TRBJ2-3	TGTGCCAGCAGCTTCAGAGGGGCGAGTTCGCTGGGCACAGATACGCAGTATTTT	CASSFRGASSLGTDTQYF